One and the same sample provided the 2 T cell receptor beta chains below, sequenced in a study of CXCR3-negative and CXCR3-positive naive CD8 T cells. Broader study findings: TRB CDR3 hydrophobicity was greater in CXCR3-positive naive cells than in CXCR3-negative naive cells.

Their recognized antigens are unknown. TRB cDNA was prepared as libraries by UMI-labeled 5' RACE. TCRdb re-analyzed the 5' RACE reads; it lists each CDR3 protein once, without DNA. This sample contains roughly 61,000 distinct CDR3 sequences. Sequenced material: naive CXCR3+ CD8+ T cells from blood. Sample subset: CD45RO-CCR7+CD27+CD95- naive CD8+ T cells expressing CXCR3 (TNR3+). Every receptor here comes from a human donor in good health. Some clones in this sample may be carry-over from other donors' samples.

The chain employs TRBV6-6 and TRBJ2-7; TCRdb's D gene call, TRBD1, goes unchecked for lack of DNA. The CDR3 contains 13 residues. Germline V gene lookup returns CDR1 MNHNY and CDR2 SVGAGI (reference sequence). The CDR3 reads CASSLRGQYEQYF.

The chain links TRBV7-6 to TRBJ1-1; TCRdb outputs TRBD1, but without DNA this stays unchecked. Germline-derived CDR1 and CDR2 are SGHVS and FNYEAQ. The CDR3 consists of 13 residues. This chain's CDR3 is CASSSGGNTEAFF.